The clone carrying this T cell receptor beta chain was counted many times. The antigen is unknown. CDR1 is DFQATT, CDR2 SNEGSKA, per germline (reference sequence). The CDR3 has 16 amino acids. V was clipped by 1 base and J by 3 bases; unmatched bases: 6. The data derive from a study of T-cell reconstitution after alpha-beta-depleted transplantation in children. Study-wide points: Roughly two months post-transplant, alpha-beta T cells reportedly originated from several hundred graft clones that had expanded.

This sample's TCRbeta library carried unique molecular identifier barcodes. TCRdb reprocessed the PCR reads via MiXCR and lists one record per CDR3 protein. The sample has 300,000 to 400,000 distinct CDR3 sequences, around 16% seen once; the top ten hold roughly 40%. The sequencing used PBMCs, mostly from graft donor cells, collected 360 days after TCRalphabeta/CD19-depleted stem cell transplant. The chain combines TRBV20-1 with TRBJ1-5; 10 bases line up with TRBD1. This receptor was identified in a male patient aged 2 to 9 who had a stem cell transplant for acute lymphoblastic leukemia, so the T cells may come from the graft donor. As DNA, the CDR3 is TGCAGTGCTAGAGCCGGGACAGGGGCCTTCAATCAGCCCCAGCATTTT. Amino acid sequence: CSARAGTGAFNQPQHF.